This T cell receptor (beta chain) came from a study of blood T cells in healthy people across ages. Broader study findings: Age advanced and TCR beta diversity per million T cells fell, roughly linearly. PBMCs went unsorted, and a conclusive naive versus antigen-experienced comparison was therefore prevented. Strong correlation was found linking TCR beta diversity to naive T cell percentage.

Using a J-beta primer mix together with a sample-barcoded 5' primer, a second PCR was run for roughly 6 to 11 cycles. TCRdb reprocessed the 5' RACE reads with MiXCR, giving one entry per CDR3 protein. Of 950,000 to 1,200,000 distinct CDR3 sequences listed, more than 30% were seen once; the top ten hold approximately 14%. Trimming took 1 base from V and 4 from J, leaving 25 bases between them. Germline V CDR1 and CDR2: DFQATT, SNEGSKA (reference sequence). This CDR3 region has 18 residues. In its sample, this clonotype was seen a few times. The antigen is not known. The sequence was obtained from a man in his late teens or twenties in good health. Sample: blood. This chain joins TRBV20-1 and TRBJ2-5, with TRBD2 as a possible D gene (6 bases). The DNA of the CDR3 is TGCAGTGCTAGAGGAAGTAGACCAGTAGCGGTTTGGGGAGAGACCCAGTACTTC. Encoded protein: CSARGSRPVAVWGETQYF.